One and the same sample provided the 12 T cell receptor beta chains below, sequenced in a study of cytomegalovirus exposure and HLA in healthy donors. PCR used 60 Vbeta primers and 13 Jbeta primers. Libraries were prepared by immunoSEQ multiplex PCR; TCRdb keeps only in-frame clonotypes and omits some of them. The sample yields about 140,000 clones, about four fifths seen once. The sample was PBMCs. Receptors were obtained from a woman aged 18 to 35 in good health and CMV-seropositive.

This chain connects TRBV5-1 to TRBJ2-1; D might be TRBD1 (5 bases). The V and J ends lost 1 base and 0 bases respectively, with 8 bases between them. Germline CDR1 reads SGHRS; CDR2 reads YFSETQ. The CDR3 has 15 residues. The CDR3 spells CASSLIQGSYNEQFF. CDR3 nucleotides: TGCGCCAGCAGCTTGATTCAGGGCTCCTACAATGAGCAGTTCTTC.

The chain combines TRBV11-3 with TRBJ2-3, with 7 bases identical to TRBD1. V lost 5 bases to trimming and J lost 1 base; unmatched junction nucleotides: 6. The CDR3 sequence is 15 residues long. CDR1 and CDR2 from the germline V gene are SGHNT and YENEEA. In DNA, the CDR3 is TGTGCCAGCAGCGTCGGAACAGGGGGCACAGATACGCAGTATTTT. This sequence encodes CASSVGTGGTDTQYF.

The chain's CDR3 is CASKRGLNTGELFF. CDR3 DNA sequence: TGTGCCAGCAAGCGGGGATTGAACACCGGGGAGCTGTTTTTT. The chain carries TRBV6-1 and TRBJ2-2, with TRBD2 identical over 7 bases. CDR3 length: 14 amino acids. In germline, CDR1 is MNHNS, CDR2 SASEGT. Trimming cost V 7 bases and J 1 base; bases outside gene matches: 3.

As concerns this clone: The sample contains more than one DNA sequence encoding this CDR3. The V and J genes are TRBV5-1 and TRBJ1-1; 8 positions match TRBD1. The CDR3 sequence is 17 residues long. The V and J ends lost 3 bases and 1 base, in that order; junction bases with no gene match: 11. Germline V gives CDR1 SGHRS, CDR2 YFSETQ. The CDR3 coding sequence is TGCGCCAGCAGCTACGCCGGGACAGGAATTAAGAACACTGAAGCTTTCTTT. The encoded protein is CASSYAGTGIKNTEAFF.

This clone was picked up one time. This chain uses TRBV11-2 with TRBJ1-1; tentative D call: TRBD1 (5 bases). The ends were cut back, 4 bases at V and 6 bases at J, with 12 bases in the middle. This CDR3 has 13 residues. Germline CDR1 reads SGHAT; CDR2 reads FQNNGV. CDR3 protein: CASSSFRVPEAFF. Here the CDR3 DNA reads TGTGCCAGCAGCTCCTTCAGGGTACCTGAAGCTTTCTTT.

The rearrangement joins TRBV11-2 to TRBJ2-4, with 10 bases fitting TRBD2. After removal of 5 bases from V and 11 bases from J, the junction contained 9 bases not matched to a gene. CDR1 SGHAT and CDR2 FQNNGV come from the germline V gene. The CDR3 is 14 residues long. CDR3 loop: CASSPTASGGFQYF. In DNA, the CDR3 is TGTGCCAGCAGCCCAACTGCTAGCGGGGGTTTTCAGTACTTC.

The DNA of the CDR3 is TGTGCCAGATGCCAATACAGGTGGGATAGCAATCAGCCCCAGCATTTT. Encoded protein: CARCQYRWDSNQPQHF. The rearrangement uses TRBV5-3 and TRBJ1-5, with a tentative D call TRBD1 (5 bases). TRBV5-3 counts as an open reading frame of uncertain function. This CDR3 contains 16 residues. V was pared by 7 bases and J by 0 bases, with 17 bases between.

V usage is TRBV19 and J usage is TRBJ2-3; TRBD2 is a possible D gene (5 bases). The ends were cut back, 5 bases at V and 4 bases at J, with 7 bases in the middle. Germline CDR1 reads LNHDA; CDR2 reads SQIVND (reference sequence). The CDR3 covers 12 residues. CDR3 amino acids: CASSPSSDTQYF. The CDR3 region has the DNA TGTGCCAGTAGTCCTAGCTCAGATACGCAGTATTTT.

This chain uses TRBV28 with TRBJ1-5; D unresolved. V lost 3 bases to trimming and J lost 2 bases, with 8 bases between them. The germline gives CDR1 MDHEN, CDR2 SYDVKM. The CDR3 runs to 14 residues. CDR3 sequence (DNA): TGTGCCAGCAGTTTCCTGAGGGGCAATCAGCCCCAGCATTTT. It yields the protein CASSFLRGNQPQHF.

The rearrangement links TRBV6-5 to TRBJ2-3, with D possibly matching TRBD1 (6 bases). This CDR3 is built from 14 residues. The V gene lost 10 bases and the J gene lost 2 bases, with 16 bases spanning the gap. Germline CDR1 and CDR2: MNHEY and SVGAGI. Here the CDR3 reads CATRDTGSTDTQYF. In nucleotides, the CDR3 is TGTGCCACGAGGGACACAGGGTCCACAGATACGCAGTATTTT.

The genes are TRBV2 and TRBJ1-2; 7 nucleotides match TRBD1. Unmatched junction bases numbered 15, after V lost 4 bases and J lost 7 bases. Germline CDR1 reads SNHLY; CDR2 reads FYNNEI. This CDR3 comprises 16 residues. CDR3 protein: CASSAQRTTGFSGYTF. In nucleotides, the CDR3 is TGTGCCAGCAGTGCCCAACGAACGACAGGGTTTTCTGGCTACACCTTC.

The V call is TRBV5-1, the J call TRBJ2-2; a possible D gene is TRBD1 (6 bases). The germline V gene has CDR1 SGHRS and CDR2 YFSETQ. V shed 0 bases and J shed 4 bases, with 10 bases lying between them. The CDR3 spans 15 residues. The CDR3 region has the DNA TGCGCCAGCAGCTTGGGGTCAGGGGCCACCGGGGAGCTGTTTTTT. Its translation: CASSLGSGATGELFF.